A single sample is the source of the 3 T cell receptor beta chains below, sequenced in a study of T-cell memory formation after mild COVID-19. MiXCR, applied by TCRdb to the 5' RACE reads, yields one record per CDR3 protein. The sample holds 98,000 or so distinct CDR3 sequences, over 15% seen once. Sequencing was done on a sample of PBMCs or a T cell subset sorted from them (not recorded which). All receptors come from a man aged 18 to 35 who had mild COVID-19 (a few samples of this study predate the infection). Cell type and time point are not known.

The gene calls are TRBV4-1 and TRBJ2-1, with 11 bases aligning to TRBD2. In germline, CDR1 is MGHRA, CDR2 YSYEKL. J lost 9 bases, V lost 0 bases, and 10 bases had no gene match. The CDR3 covers 17 residues. CDR3 nucleotides: TGCGCCAGCAGCCAAGACACTACACTAGCGGGGGTAGGTGAGCAGTTCTTC. Translation gives CASSQDTTLAGVGEQFF.

This clonotype was found a few times. The V and J genes are TRBV6-1 and TRBJ1-2; no reliable D call. Per the germline V gene, CDR1 is MNHNS and CDR2 is SASEGT. The CDR3 loop spans 13 amino acids. Deletions cut 3 bases from V and 6 bases from J, with 11 bases between. This CDR3 is CASSDSWVHGYTF. In nucleotides, the CDR3 is TGTGCCAGCAGTGATTCCTGGGTACATGGCTACACCTTC.

The V gene is TRBV20-1, the J gene TRBJ2-3; 9 bases align to TRBD2. With 2 bases clipped from V and 4 bases from J, the junction kept 7 bases outside the gene matches. The germline CDR1 and CDR2 sequences are DFQATT and SNEGSKA (reference sequence). The CDR3 loop spans 15 amino acids. CDR3 loop: CSARNAGGRADTQYF. The CDR3 region has the DNA TGCAGTGCTAGAAACGCGGGGGGGCGGGCAGATACGCAGTATTTT.